Here is one TCR beta chain with its context. The CDR3 contains 18 residues. The ends were cut back, 3 bases at V and 4 bases at J, with 24 bases in the middle. The germline V gene has CDR1 MNHEY and CDR2 SMNVEV (reference sequence). This sample stems from a study of cytomegalovirus exposure and HLA in healthy donors. Sequencing used immunoSEQ multiplex PCR; TCRdb keeps in-frame clones, though not all of them. The table shows about 400,000 clones, with 75% to 90% occurring only once. Material: PBMCs. This TCR was sampled from a woman under 30 in good health and CMV-seronegative. The rearrangement joins TRBV27 to TRBJ2-5, with D possibly TRBD1 on 6 matching bases. The CDR3 nucleotides are TGTGCCAGCAGTTTCCCGGCCCCCGGGACACCGAAGCGAGAGACCCAGTACTTC. Protein sequence: CASSFPAPGTPKRETQYF.